The T cell receptor (beta chain) described here comes from a study of cytomegalovirus exposure and HLA in healthy donors. Overall study results and limits: Across donors, presence/absence analyses took sequencing depth to be roughly uniform.

This clone showed up just once. Its specificity is not known. Every donor was a healthy person donating bone marrow. Sampled while nominally healthy, donors likely had unrecorded immune exposures. The primer mix had 60 Vbeta and 13 Jbeta primers. Here immunoSEQ multiplex PCR was the method, and the copy in TCRdb shows in-frame clones only, minus some. Of nearly 110,000 clones listed, approximately 71% are singletons. This receptor was obtained from a man in his forties or fifties in good health and CMV-seronegative. The sequencing sample was made of PBMCs.

Here the CDR3 DNA reads TGTGCCAGCAGCGTAGGTCCCAGCGGGGGGGGTTTCACAGATACGCAGTATTTT. Translation: CASSVGPSGGGFTDTQYF. The rearrangement links TRBV9 to TRBJ2-3; 10 nucleotides line up with TRBD2. Per germline, CDR1 SGDLS and CDR2 YYNGEE. The CDR3 has 18 residues. The V segment lost 0 bases and the J segment 2 bases; nucleotides outside the gene matches: 9. Full variable domain (remainder filled in from reference TRBV9 and TRBJ2-3): DSGVTQTPKHLITATGQRVTLRCSPRSGDLSVYWYQQSLDQGLQFLIQYYNGEERAKGNILERFSAQQFPDLHSELNLSSLELGDSALYFCASSVGPSGGGFTDTQYFGPGTRLTVL.